Presented here are 11 T cell receptor beta chains from one specimen sequenced in a study of cytomegalovirus exposure and HLA in healthy donors. PCR used 60 Vbeta primers and 13 Jbeta primers. The protocol was immunoSEQ multiplex PCR, while the TCRdb copy is restricted to in-frame clones and leaves out a portion. The data contain some 140,000 clones, around 81% of them singletons. The sample comprised PBMCs. These receptors were collected from a woman aged 40 to 49 in good health and CMV-seropositive.

This chain links TRBV2 with TRBJ2-3; 7 nucleotides line up with TRBD2. With 1 base clipped from V and 6 bases from J, the junction kept 7 bases outside the gene matches. In germline, CDR1 is SNHLY, CDR2 FYNNEI. CDR3 size: 15 residues. In DNA form, the CDR3 reads TGTGCCAGCAGTGAAGACGGGGGGACCGCCGATACGCAGTATTTT. Translated, it gives CASSEDGGTADTQYF.

The chain is built from TRBV6-1 and TRBJ2-1; 16 bases are a match to TRBD2. The CDR3 has 16 residues. Per germline, CDR1 MNHNS and CDR2 SASEGT. The V gene end was trimmed by 3 bases and the J gene end by 9 bases; junction bases not matched to a gene: 5. The CDR3 here is CASSDLGLAGGSEQFF. As DNA, the CDR3 is TGTGCCAGCAGTGACCTGGGACTAGCGGGGGGGAGTGAGCAGTTCTTC.

J is TRBJ1-2 and V is TRBV6-5, with 9 bases lining up with TRBD1. The CDR3 consists of 16 residues. Germline lookup yields CDR1 MNHEY and CDR2 SVGAGI. Trimming at V came to 0 bases and at J to 2 bases, leaving 4 bases not matched to a gene. The CDR3 protein is CASSYSGTGRNYGYTF. DNA for the CDR3: TGTGCCAGCAGTTACTCGGGGACAGGGCGGAACTATGGCTACACCTTC.

The genes are TRBV18 and TRBJ2-2, with 8 bases identical to TRBD2. V lost 3 bases, J lost 4 bases, and 7 bases stayed unmatched. The germline V gene encodes CDR1 KGHSH and CDR2 LQKENI. This CDR3 region has 16 residues. The CDR3 is CASSPNKAGVTGELFF. In DNA form, the CDR3 reads TGTGCCAGCTCACCGAACAAAGCGGGAGTCACCGGGGAGCTGTTTTTT.

This chain links TRBV7-9 with TRBJ2-7; 7 nucleotides line up with TRBD1. Unmatched junction bases numbered 7, after V lost 5 bases and J lost 3 bases. Germline-derived CDR1 and CDR2 are SEHNR and FQNEAQ (reference sequence). The CDR3 totals 14 residues. The CDR3: CASSLGRGLYEQYF. Here the CDR3 DNA reads TGTGCCAGCAGCCTGGGAAGGGGGCTCTACGAGCAGTACTTC. The variable domain in full, with the rest retrieved from reference TRBV7-9 and TRBJ2-7, is DTGVSQNPRHKITKRGQNVTFRCDPISEHNRLYWYRQTLGQGPEFLTYFQNEAQLEKSRLLSDRFSAERPKGSFSTLEIQRTEQGDSAMYLCASSLGRGLYEQYFGPGTRLTVT.

This chain uses TRBV28 with TRBJ1-5; D is ambiguous. Germline V lookup: CDR1 MDHEN, CDR2 SYDVKM. The CDR3 covers 14 residues. Trimming took off 1 base at V and 6 bases at J, with 10 bases between the two ends. CDR3 bases: TGTGCCAGCAGTTTATTGTCAGGATCTCAGCCCCAGCATTTT. Amino acids: CASSLLSGSQPQHF.

CDR3 nucleotide sequence: TGTGCCAGCAGCGGCGTCCTAGCGGGCTCCGGACATGAGCAGTTCTTC. It specifies CASSGVLAGSGHEQFF. The V gene is TRBV5-6, the J gene TRBJ2-1; 8 bases are shared with TRBD2. This CDR3 contains 16 residues. Unmatched junction bases numbered 14, after V lost 4 bases and J lost 8 bases. From germline, CDR1 is SGHDT and CDR2 YYEEEE.

This chain links TRBV25-1 with TRBJ1-1; 9 bases line up with TRBD1. CDR1 and CDR2 from the germline V gene are MGHDK and SYGVNS. The V and J ends lost 3 bases and 14 bases, in that order; junction bases with no gene match: 4. This CDR3 region has 11 residues. The CDR3 loop reads CASSDRDRAFF. The CDR3 DNA sequence: TGTGCCAGCAGTGACCGGGACAGGGCCTTCTTT.

The V call is TRBV19, the J call TRBJ2-1, with 10 bases that match TRBD1. With V trimmed by 0 bases and J by 3 bases, 5 bases remained unmatched. CDR1 and CDR2 (germline): LNHDA, SQIVND (reference sequence). CDR3 length: 17 amino acids. The CDR3 spells CASSIDWGTGVYNEQFF. For the CDR3, the DNA is TGTGCCAGTAGTATAGACTGGGGGACAGGGGTCTACAATGAGCAGTTCTTC.

The chain combines TRBV4-1 with TRBJ2-2, with 9 positions matching TRBD2. In germline, CDR1 is MGHRA, CDR2 YSYEKL. V lost 2 bases to trimming and J lost 6 bases; unmatched junction nucleotides: 10. CDR3 length equals 17 residues. The CDR3 loop is CASSQISGRTVAGELFF. The CDR3 region has the DNA TGCGCCAGCAGCCAAATTAGCGGGAGAACTGTGGCCGGGGAGCTGTTTTTT.

The V and J genes are TRBV13 and TRBJ1-1; maybe TRBD1 (6 bases). This CDR3 spans 15 amino acids. V was trimmed by 5 bases and J by 0 bases, leaving 13 bases between them. Germline values: CDR1 PRHDT, CDR2 FYEKMQ (reference sequence). DNA of the CDR3: TGTGCCAGCAGCGCCCGACAGGACATGAACACTGAAGCTTTCTTT. Protein: CASSARQDMNTEAFF.